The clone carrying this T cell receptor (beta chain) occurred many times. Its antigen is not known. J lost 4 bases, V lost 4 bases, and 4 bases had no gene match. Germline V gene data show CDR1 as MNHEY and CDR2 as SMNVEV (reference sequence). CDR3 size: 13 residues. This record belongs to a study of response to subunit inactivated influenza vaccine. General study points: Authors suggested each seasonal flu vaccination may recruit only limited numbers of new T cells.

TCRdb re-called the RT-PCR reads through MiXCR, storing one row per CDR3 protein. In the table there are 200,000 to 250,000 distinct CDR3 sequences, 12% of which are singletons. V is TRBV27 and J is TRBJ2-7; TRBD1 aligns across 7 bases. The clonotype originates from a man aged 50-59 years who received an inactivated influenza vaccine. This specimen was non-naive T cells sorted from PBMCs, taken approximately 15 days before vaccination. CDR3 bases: TGTGCCAGCAGTTCCTCACAGGGGTACGAGCAGTACTTC. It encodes CASSSSQGYEQYF.